The 4 T cell receptor beta chains listed next were all sequenced from one sample in a study of circulating tumor DNA in untreated peripheral T-cell lymphoma. Some clones are missing from TCRdb's copy, which holds only in-frame ones; the method was immunoSEQ multiplex PCR. Here the sample spans under 1,200 clones, 80% being singletons. The sample comprised tumor tissue. These receptors were taken from a human donor with peripheral T-cell lymphoma.

This chain joins TRBV11-3 and TRBJ2-5, with 7 bases fitting TRBD2. In germline, CDR1 is SGHNT, CDR2 YENEEA. There are 16 residues in the CDR3. Trimming removed 2 bases from V and 4 bases from J; junction bases left unmatched: 10. In nucleotides, the CDR3 is TGTGCCAGCAGCTTAAGCGGGTTAGCGGGTGGAGAGACCCAGTACTTC. Amino acids: CASSLSGLAGGETQYF.

The chain has TRBV28 and TRBJ1-6; D unresolved. The CDR3 totals 13 residues. The V end lost 3 bases, the J end lost 9 bases, and 9 bases lay between the germline ends. CDR1 is MDHEN and CDR2 is SYDVKM in the germline V gene. The CDR3 loop reads CASSLIQSSPLHF. The CDR3 coding sequence is TGTGCCAGCAGTTTGATCCAATCTTCACCCCTCCACTTT.

This rearrangement joins TRBV5-1 to TRBJ2-3, with 13 bases matching TRBD2. The CDR3 has 19 residues. CDR1 and CDR2 from the germline V gene are SGHRS and YFSETQ. Trimming at V came to 0 bases and at J to 0 bases, leaving 7 bases not matched to a gene. In DNA, the CDR3 is TGCGCCAGCAGCTTGGGACTAGCGGGGGGCTACCCTAGCACAGATACGCAGTATTTT. This gives the protein CASSLGLAGGYPSTDTQYF.

The J gene is TRBJ2-7, the V gene TRBV19; D may match TRBD1 or TRBD2 (5 bases each). The CDR3 loop spans 14 amino acids. V lost 5 bases and J lost 1, with 12 bases in between. Germline lookup yields CDR1 LNHDA and CDR2 SQIVND (reference sequence). CDR3 sequence reads: CASSLGTGSYEQYF. In DNA form, the CDR3 reads TGTGCCAGTAGTCTGGGGACGGGATCCTACGAGCAGTACTTC.